Described below is a single TCR beta chain sequence and its context. It lacks a known antigen. Per-base qualities were not stored, and no clone one base away is much larger. The data originate from a study of blood T cell repertoires in COVID-19 (dated by TCRdb to 2020 to 2021). The study in broad terms: The collaborator samples originated in the United States, Italy and Spain and spanned the acute and convalescent phases of COVID-19. The prospective study material was composed of cDNA or gDNA derived from T cells, B-cell-depleted T cells, or PBMCs. Deeply sampled blood TCRbeta repertoires from subjects exposed to, actively infected with, or recovered from COVID-19 were included in the dataset. The repertoires were released in a freely available public database intended as a resource for research on the immune response to SARS-CoV-2. The samples were drawn from the first 160 participants of the ongoing ImmuneRACE study and from 1,254 subjects provided by 6 global collaborators. A de-identified subject ID, COVID-19 status, age in years and sex were almost always included in the sample metadata. Where available, HLA class I and class II types were obtained from metadata supplied by the sample provider rather than from assay-based typing. On the study overall, not on this receptor specifically: The quantity of clinical and demographic metadata differed by source and by participant and was supplied without curation.

TCRbeta CDR3 regions were amplified from genomic DNA by means of the immunoSEQ Assay, a bias-controlled multiplex PCR. The study's own analysis went as follows. The number of nucleated cells in each sample was estimated by amplification of reference gene primers within the assay. To quantify the absolute abundance of each unique TCRbeta CDR3 rearrangement, sequence reads were collapsed and filtered. For each sample, productive Simpson clonality was calculated by taking the square root of Simpson's diversity index across productive rearrangements. TCRdb retrieved this table from immuneACCESS and kept in-frame rearrangements only. Not all clones are present; in checked studies, unresolved V genes account for under half, and no reason is known for the remainder. That table furnishes V, J and clone size, whereas the DNA furnished D and trimming. The sample contains approximately 270,000 clones, just over 85% of them found a single time. The ten largest clones capture less than 2% of the sample.

Participants in the prospective study were aged roughly 18 to 95 years, lived in under 30 United States geographic areas, and enrolled through a virtual design. In the prospective study, participants were assigned to cohorts based on the clinical history participants reported in a screening survey and a study questionnaire. Recovered participants in ImmuneRACE Cohort 3 were defined as having two consecutive negative NP/OP PCR tests, clearance from a healthcare professional, or resolution of symptoms. Each participant in the prospective study had whole blood, serum and a nasopharyngeal or oropharyngeal swab collected by mobile phlebotomists. Over a roughly 2-month period, participants in the prospective study had the option of providing additional blood draws and questionnaires. Before DNA extraction, prospective study blood samples were shipped either frozen or at room temperature. Measured from the cysteine to the phenylalanine, the CDR3 is 12 residues long. The only DNA kept is the CDR3, 36 bases in frame from the first base. V is pruned by 11 bases and J by 8 bases, leaving 9 bases of the junction without a gene match. CDR1 and CDR2, looked up from the germline V gene (reference sequence), are LNHDA and SQIVND.

Sequences were obtained from PBMCs or T cells enriched from blood (not recorded which). The source is a middle-aged man who had recovered from COVID-19. The rearrangement combines TRBV19 with TRBJ1-2, with 9 bases matching TRBD1. CDR3 loop: CAGGTGFDGYTF. The nucleotide sequence is TGTGCCGGGGGGACAGGGTTCGACGGCTACACCTTC.